The present entry profiles one T cell receptor beta chain with its context. Per the authors' pipeline: Using reference gene primer amplification, nucleated cell counts were estimated. The assay was immunoSEQ multiplex PCR, and TCRdb's table has in-frame clones only and misses some. The V and J calls and the clone size are those of that table, but D and trimming were determined from the DNA. The sample holds approximately 47,000 clones; 70% to 85% are singletons and the top ten take 8.8%. The data stem from a study of blood T cell repertoires in COVID-19. At the level of the study: Acute-phase and convalescent COVID-19 samples originated in the United States, Italy and Spain.

Sequenced input: peripheral blood. This TCR derives from a man in his 60s with acute or convalescent COVID-19.

CDR3 sequence (DNA): TGTGCCAGCGGACAGACCCTAGACAATCAGCCCCAGCATTTT. Its translation is CASGQTLDNQPQHF. J is TRBJ1-5 and V is TRBV19, with D possibly being TRBD1 (6 bases). Germline-derived CDR1 and CDR2 are LNHDA and SQIVND (reference sequence). The CDR3 is 14 amino acids. V lost 9 bases and J 3 bases, leaving 15 bases between the germline ends.